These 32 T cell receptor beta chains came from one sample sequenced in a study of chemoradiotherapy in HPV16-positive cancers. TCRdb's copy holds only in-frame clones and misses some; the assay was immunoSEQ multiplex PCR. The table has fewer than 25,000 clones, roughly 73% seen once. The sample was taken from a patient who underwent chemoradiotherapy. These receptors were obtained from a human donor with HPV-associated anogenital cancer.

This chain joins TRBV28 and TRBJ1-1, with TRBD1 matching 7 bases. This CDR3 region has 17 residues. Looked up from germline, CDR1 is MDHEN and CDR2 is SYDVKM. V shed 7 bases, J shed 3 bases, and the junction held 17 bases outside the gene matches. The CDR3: CASTPGRGRRLDTEAFF. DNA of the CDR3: TGTGCCAGCACCCCTGGTAGGGGGCGCAGATTGGACACTGAAGCTTTCTTT.

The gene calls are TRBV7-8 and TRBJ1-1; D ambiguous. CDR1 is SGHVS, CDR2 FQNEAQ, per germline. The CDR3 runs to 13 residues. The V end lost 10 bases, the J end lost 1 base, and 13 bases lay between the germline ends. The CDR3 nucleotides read TGTGCCACCTTGGAGGACCCGAACACTGAAGCTTTCTTT. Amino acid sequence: CATLEDPNTEAFF.

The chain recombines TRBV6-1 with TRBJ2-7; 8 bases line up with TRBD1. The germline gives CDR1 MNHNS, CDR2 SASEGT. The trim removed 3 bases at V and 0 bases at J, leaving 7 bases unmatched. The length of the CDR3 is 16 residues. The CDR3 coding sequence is TGTGCCAGCAGTGACAAAAGGACAGGGAGCTCCTACGAGCAGTACTTC. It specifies CASSDKRTGSSYEQYF.

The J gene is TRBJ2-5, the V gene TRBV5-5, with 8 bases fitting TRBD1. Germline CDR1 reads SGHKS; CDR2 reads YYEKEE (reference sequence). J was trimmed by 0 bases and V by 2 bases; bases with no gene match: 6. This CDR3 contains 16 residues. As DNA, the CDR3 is TGTGCCAGCAGCTTACAGGGGGTCTTATACCAAGAGACCCAGTACTTC. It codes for CASSLQGVLYQETQYF.

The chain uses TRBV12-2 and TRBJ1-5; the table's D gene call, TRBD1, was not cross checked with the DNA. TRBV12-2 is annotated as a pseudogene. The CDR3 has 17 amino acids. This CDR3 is CASRLGLGQGINQPQHF. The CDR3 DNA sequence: TGTGCAAGTCGCTTAGGTTTGGGTCAGGGCATCAATCAGCCCCAGCATTTT.

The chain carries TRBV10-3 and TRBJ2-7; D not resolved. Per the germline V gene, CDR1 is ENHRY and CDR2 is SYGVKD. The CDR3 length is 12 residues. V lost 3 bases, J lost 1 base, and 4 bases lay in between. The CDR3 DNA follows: TGTGCCATCAGTGACGGATCCTACGAGCAGTACTTC. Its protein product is CAISDGSYEQYF.

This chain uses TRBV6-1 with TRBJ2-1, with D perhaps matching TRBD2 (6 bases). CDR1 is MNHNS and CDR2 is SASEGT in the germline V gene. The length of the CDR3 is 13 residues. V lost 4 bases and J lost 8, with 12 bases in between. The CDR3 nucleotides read TGTGCCAGCAGTGCTGAGACTAGGTATGAGCAGTTCTTC. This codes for CASSAETRYEQFF.

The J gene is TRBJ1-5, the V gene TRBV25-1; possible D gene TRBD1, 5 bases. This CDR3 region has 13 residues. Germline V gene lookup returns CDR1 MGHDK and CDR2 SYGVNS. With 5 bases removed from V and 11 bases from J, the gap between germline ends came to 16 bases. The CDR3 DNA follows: TGTGCCAGCAGTAGTCACGGGGCCTCGGCCCAGCATTTT. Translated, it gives CASSSHGASAQHF.

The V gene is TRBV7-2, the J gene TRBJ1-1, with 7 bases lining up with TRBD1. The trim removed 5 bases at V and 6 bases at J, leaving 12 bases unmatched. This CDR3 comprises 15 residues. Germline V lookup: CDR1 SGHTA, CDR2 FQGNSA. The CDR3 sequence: CASSRDSSRGAEAFF. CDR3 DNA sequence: TGTGCCAGCAGCCGGGACAGCTCACGGGGGGCTGAAGCTTTCTTT.

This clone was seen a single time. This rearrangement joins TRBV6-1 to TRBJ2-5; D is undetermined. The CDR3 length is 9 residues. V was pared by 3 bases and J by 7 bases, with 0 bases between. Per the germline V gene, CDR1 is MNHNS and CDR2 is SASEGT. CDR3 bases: TGTGCCAGCAGTGAGACCCAGTACTTC. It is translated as CASSETQYF.

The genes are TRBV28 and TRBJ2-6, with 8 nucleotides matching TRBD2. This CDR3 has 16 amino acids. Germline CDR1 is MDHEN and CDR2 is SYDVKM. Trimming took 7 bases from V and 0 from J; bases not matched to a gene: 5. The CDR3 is CASTPGGGSGANVLTF. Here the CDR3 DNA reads TGTGCCAGCACCCCGGGGGGGGGCTCTGGGGCCAACGTCCTGACTTTC. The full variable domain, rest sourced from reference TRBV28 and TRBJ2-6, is DVKVTQSSRYLVKRTGEKVFLECVQDMDHENMFWYRQDPGLGLRLIYFSYDVKMKEKGDIPEGYSVSREKKERFSLILESASTNQTSMYLCASTPGGGSGANVLTFGAGSRLTVL.

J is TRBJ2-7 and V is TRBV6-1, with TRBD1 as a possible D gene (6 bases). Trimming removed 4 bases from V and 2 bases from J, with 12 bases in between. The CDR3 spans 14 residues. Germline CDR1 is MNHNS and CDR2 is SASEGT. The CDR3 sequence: CASSGTVPPYEQYF. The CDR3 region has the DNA TGTGCCAGCAGTGGGACAGTCCCACCCTACGAGCAGTACTTC.

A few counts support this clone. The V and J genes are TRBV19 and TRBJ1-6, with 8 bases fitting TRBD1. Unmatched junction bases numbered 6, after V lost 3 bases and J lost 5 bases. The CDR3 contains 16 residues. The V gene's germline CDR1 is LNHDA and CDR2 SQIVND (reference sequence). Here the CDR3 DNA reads TGTGCCAGTAGTATCTGGGACAGGAACAATAATTCACCCCTCCACTTT. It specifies CASSIWDRNNNSPLHF.

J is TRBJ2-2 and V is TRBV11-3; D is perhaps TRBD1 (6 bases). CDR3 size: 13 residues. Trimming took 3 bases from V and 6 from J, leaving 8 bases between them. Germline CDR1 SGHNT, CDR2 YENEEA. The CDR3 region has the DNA TGTGCCAGCAGCTTTTGGGGGCCCGGGGAGCTGTTTTTT. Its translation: CASSFWGPGELFF.

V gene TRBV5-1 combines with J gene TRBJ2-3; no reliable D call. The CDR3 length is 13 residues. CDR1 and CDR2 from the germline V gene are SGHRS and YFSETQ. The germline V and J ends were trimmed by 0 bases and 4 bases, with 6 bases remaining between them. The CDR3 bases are TGCGCCAGCAGCTTGGGGGGATCAGATACGCAGTATTTT. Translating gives CASSLGGSDTQYF.

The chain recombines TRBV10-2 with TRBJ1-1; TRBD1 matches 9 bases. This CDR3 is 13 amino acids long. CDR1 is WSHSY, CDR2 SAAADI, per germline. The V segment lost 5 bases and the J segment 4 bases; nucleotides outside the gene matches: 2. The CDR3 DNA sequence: TGCGCCAGCAGTTTGGGACAGGGCACTGAAGCTTTCTTT. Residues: CASSLGQGTEAFF.

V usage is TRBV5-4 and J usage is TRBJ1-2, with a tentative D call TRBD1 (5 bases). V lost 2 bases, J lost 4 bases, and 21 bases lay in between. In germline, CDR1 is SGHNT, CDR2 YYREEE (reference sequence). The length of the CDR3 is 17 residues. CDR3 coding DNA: TGTGCCAGCAGCTTACCCGGGACCAGTGCTACAACCTATGGCTACACCTTC. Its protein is CASSLPGTSATTYGYTF.

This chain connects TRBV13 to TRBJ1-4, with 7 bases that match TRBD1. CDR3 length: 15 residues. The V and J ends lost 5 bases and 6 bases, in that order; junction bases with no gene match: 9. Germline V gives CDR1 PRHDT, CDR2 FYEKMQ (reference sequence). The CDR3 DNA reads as TGTGCCAGCAGCGCACGGACAGGAGATTATGAAAAACTGTTTTTT. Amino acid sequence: CASSARTGDYEKLFF.

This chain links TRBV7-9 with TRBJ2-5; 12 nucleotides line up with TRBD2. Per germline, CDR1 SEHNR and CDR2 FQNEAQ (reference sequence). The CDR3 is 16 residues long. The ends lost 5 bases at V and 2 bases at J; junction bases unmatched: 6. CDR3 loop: CASSRLAGDGQETQYF. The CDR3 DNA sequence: TGTGCCAGCAGCCGACTAGCGGGAGATGGGCAAGAGACCCAGTACTTC.

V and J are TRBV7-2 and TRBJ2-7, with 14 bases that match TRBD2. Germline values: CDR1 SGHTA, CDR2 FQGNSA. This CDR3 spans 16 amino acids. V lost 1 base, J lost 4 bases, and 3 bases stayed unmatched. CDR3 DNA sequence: TGTGCCAGCAGCTTAGAAGGGACTAGCGGGAGTTACGAGCAGTACTTC. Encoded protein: CASSLEGTSGSYEQYF.

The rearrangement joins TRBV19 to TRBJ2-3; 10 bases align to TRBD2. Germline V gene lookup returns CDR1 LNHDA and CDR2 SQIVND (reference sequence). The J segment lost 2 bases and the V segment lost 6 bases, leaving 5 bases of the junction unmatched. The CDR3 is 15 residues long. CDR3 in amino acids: CASRWTSGYTDTQYF. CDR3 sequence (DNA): TGTGCCAGTAGATGGACTAGCGGATACACAGATACGCAGTATTTT.

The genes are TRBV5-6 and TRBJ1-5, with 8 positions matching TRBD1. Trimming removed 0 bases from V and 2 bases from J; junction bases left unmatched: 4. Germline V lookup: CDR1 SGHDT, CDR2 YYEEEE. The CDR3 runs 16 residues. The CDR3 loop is CASSLAATGGNQPQHF. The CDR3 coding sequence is TGTGCCAGCAGCTTGGCCGCGACAGGGGGCAATCAGCCCCAGCATTTT. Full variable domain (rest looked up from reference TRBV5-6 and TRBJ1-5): DAGVTQSPTHLIKTRGQQVTLRCSPKSGHDTVSWYQQALGQGPQFIFQYYEEEERQRGNFPDRFSGHQFPNYSSELNVNALLLGDSALYLCASSLAATGGNQPQHFGDGTRLSIL.

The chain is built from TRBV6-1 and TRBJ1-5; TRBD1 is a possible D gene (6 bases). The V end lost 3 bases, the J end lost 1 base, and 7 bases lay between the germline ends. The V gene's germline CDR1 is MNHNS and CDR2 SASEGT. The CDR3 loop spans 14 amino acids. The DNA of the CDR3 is TGTGCCAGCAGTGACAGGGGCAGCAATCAGCCCCAGCATTTT. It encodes CASSDRGSNQPQHF.

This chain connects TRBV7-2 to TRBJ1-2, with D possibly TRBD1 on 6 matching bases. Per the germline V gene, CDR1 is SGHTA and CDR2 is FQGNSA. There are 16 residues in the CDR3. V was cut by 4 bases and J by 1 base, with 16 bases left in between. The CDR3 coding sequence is TGTGCCAGCAGCTCAGAGGGGGGCCCTTTTAACTATGGCTACACCTTC. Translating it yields CASSSEGGPFNYGYTF.

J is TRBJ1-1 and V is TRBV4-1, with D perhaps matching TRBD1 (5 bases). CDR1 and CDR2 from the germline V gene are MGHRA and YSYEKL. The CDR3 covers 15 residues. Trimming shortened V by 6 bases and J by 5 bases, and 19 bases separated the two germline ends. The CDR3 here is CASSLQAGGVTEAFF. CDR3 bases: TGCGCCAGCAGTCTCCAAGCCGGGGGAGTAACTGAAGCTTTCTTT.

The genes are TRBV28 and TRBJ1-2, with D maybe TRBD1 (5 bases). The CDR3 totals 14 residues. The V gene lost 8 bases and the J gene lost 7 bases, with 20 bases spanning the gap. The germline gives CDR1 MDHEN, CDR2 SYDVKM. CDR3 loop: CASGSSGRELGYTF. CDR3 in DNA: TGTGCCAGCGGGTCGTCTGGCAGGGAACTTGGCTACACCTTC.

The CDR3 region has the DNA TGTGCCAGCAGTTCCCATTTTGGGGGTACGGAGACCCAGTACTTC. Translated, it gives CASSSHFGGTETQYF. The V gene is TRBV6-1, the J gene TRBJ2-5; possibly TRBD1 or TRBD2 for D (5 bases each). Germline lookup yields CDR1 MNHNS and CDR2 SASEGT. The CDR3 length is 15 residues. The V and J ends lost 5 bases and 5 bases respectively, with 18 bases between them.

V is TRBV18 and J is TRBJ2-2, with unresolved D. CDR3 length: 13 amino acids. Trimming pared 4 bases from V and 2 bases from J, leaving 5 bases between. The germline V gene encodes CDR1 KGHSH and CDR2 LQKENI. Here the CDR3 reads CASSRENTGELFF. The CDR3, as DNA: TGTGCCAGCTCACGCGAAAACACCGGGGAGCTGTTTTTT.

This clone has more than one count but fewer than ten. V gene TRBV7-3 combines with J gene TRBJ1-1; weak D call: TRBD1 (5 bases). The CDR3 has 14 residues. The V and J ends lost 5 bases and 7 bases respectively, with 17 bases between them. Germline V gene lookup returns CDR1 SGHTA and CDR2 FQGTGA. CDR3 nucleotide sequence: TGTGCCAGCAGCCTCGGGGGTGGGTCGGGTGAAGCTTTCTTT. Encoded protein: CASSLGGGSGEAFF.

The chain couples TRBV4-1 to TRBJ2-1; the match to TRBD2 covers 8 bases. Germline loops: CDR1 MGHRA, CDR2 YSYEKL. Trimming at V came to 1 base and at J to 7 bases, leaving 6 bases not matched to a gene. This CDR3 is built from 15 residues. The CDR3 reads CASSQVTSGSNEQFF. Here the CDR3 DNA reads TGCGCCAGCAGCCAAGTCACCAGCGGGAGTAATGAGCAGTTCTTC.

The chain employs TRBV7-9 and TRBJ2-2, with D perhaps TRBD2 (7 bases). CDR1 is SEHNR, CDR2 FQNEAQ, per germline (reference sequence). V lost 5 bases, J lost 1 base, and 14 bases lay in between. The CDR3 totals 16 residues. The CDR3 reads CASSEGGTKNTGELFF. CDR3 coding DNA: TGTGCCAGCAGCGAGGGGGGGACTAAGAACACCGGGGAGCTGTTTTTT.

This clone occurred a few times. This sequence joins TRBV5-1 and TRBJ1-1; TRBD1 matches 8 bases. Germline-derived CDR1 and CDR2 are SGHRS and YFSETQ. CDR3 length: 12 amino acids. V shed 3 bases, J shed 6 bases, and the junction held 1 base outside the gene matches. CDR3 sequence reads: CASSSQGAEAFF. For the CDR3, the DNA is TGCGCCAGCAGCTCACAGGGGGCTGAAGCTTTCTTT.